Listed below are T cell receptor beta chains from one sample, sequenced in a study of blood T cells in healthy people across ages. TCRdb ran MiXCR on the 5' RACE reads and lists one entry per CDR3 protein. The sample holds 650,000 to 950,000 distinct CDR3 sequences, 44% seen once. The sample comprised blood. All receptors derive from a man between 60 and 75 years old in good health. The conserved cysteine and the conserved F or W are not part of the CDR3 here.

J gene,V gene,CDR3 protein
TRBJ2-3,TRBV7-6,ASSPTGQGGTDTQY
TRBJ2-7,TRBV20-1,SARSGTLSYEQY
TRBJ2-3,TRBV20-1,SANPWAASTDTQY
TRBJ2-7,TRBV7-2,ASSLAQHVNEQY
NA,TRBV20-1,SATWIRKPQTQY
TRBJ2-5,TRBV28,ASENQGAADQETQY
TRBJ2-1,TRBV2,ASSAKELASDEQF
TRBJ2-7,TRBV7-9,ASSLGQSYSYEQY
TRBJ2-5,TRBV18,ASSPGLAGERGQETQY
TRBJ2-2,TRBV29-1,SVPGTGSFTGELF
TRBJ1-5,TRBV6-5,ASSYSGARSEPQH
TRBJ2-4,TRBV6-1,ASNWPPGSFENIQY
TRBJ2-3,TRBV3-1,ASSLTAGLAGADTQY
TRBJ2-1,TRBV7-2,ASSSSGQLSSYNEQF
TRBJ2-7,TRBV7-8,ASSFRQTSYEQY
TRBJ2-2,TRBV20-1,SARGGMLGFGELF
TRBJ2-7,TRBV6-6,ASRDQTYEQY
TRBJ1-3,TRBV6-5,ASSYEGGGNAIY
TRBJ2-1,TRBV5-1,ASSHGGGSYNEQF
TRBJ1-4,TRBV7-2,ASSLEGTGRRKLF
TRBJ2-5,TRBV20-1,SANVGIQETQY
TRBJ1-2,TRBV9,ASSGGQSGGYT
TRBJ1-2,TRBV20-1,SAMDHLYGYT
TRBJ2-7,TRBV7-2,ASSLQGTGEQY
TRBJ2-3,TRBV5-1,TSSRAEGGNTQY
TRBJ2-5,TRBV5-1,ASSTRGSQETQY
TRBJ2-7,TRBV5-1,ASSPGQGPYGQY
TRBJ1-1,TRBV6-4,ASRAPGTGEAF
TRBJ2-1,TRBV4-2,ASSQDLGTRGPNEQF
TRBJ2-5,TRBV27,ASSGRGATNEQY
NA,TRBV30,AWSKKVVPYEQY
TRBJ2-1,TRBV4-1,ASSPFSGTYNEQF
TRBJ2-7,TRBV7-2,ASSFRDSYEQY
TRBJ2-7,TRBV12-3/TRBV12-4,ASSLAGSGPQY
TRBJ1-4,TRBV29-1,SVDGTGDEKLF
TRBJ1-1,TRBV25-1,ASSETRSEAF
TRBJ2-1,TRBV10-3,AISQTGEQF
NA,TRBV5-5,ASSLSWGGETQY
NA,TRBV30,AWSVSRTHEQY
TRBJ2-2,TRBV30,AWREYTGELF
TRBJ2-1,TRBV12-3/TRBV12-4,ASRKQGNEQF
TRBJ2-1,TRBV7-2,ASSLALVHEQF
TRBJ1-2,TRBV6-5,ASGILGDVQKYT
TRBJ1-2,TRBV3-1,ASSPGRWDYGYT
TRBJ2-1,TRBV5-5,ASSLWDISYNEQF
TRBJ2-1,TRBV7-3,ASSFSLTGGNEQF
TRBJ2-7,TRBV11-3,ASSLILVSEQY
TRBJ2-3,TRBV6-4,ASSRDHQSTDTQY
TRBJ2-7,TRBV7-9,ASSPIFDGEQY
TRBJ2-3,TRBV20-1,SAGPRTSTDTQY
TRBJ2-5,TRBV2,ASSGDGGAVETQY
TRBJ2-1,TRBV6-1,ASSEGGYWSGGAGEQF
TRBJ1-1,TRBV7-9,ASQGSINTEAF